A selection of T cell receptor beta chains follows, all from one sample in a study of control samples from healthy donors and cancer patients. Clones were read by immunoSEQ multiplex PCR, and TCRdb kept only the in-frame ones, dropping some. The sample lists 230,000 or so clones, just under 95% seen once, with approximately 1.6% in the top ten. The sequencing sample was made of blood. Receptors were obtained from a middle-aged man in good health. Each CDR3 is given with its conserved first and last residue. The D gene is left open where the match is weak. Expanded clones are given a class, and other clones once, few, many or no size at all.

v_gene	j_gene	len	d_gene	abundance	CDR3nt	CDR3aa
TRBV3-1/TRBV3-2	TRBJ1-2	14	TRBD1	-	TGTGCCAGCAGCCGGACAGGGGGCGGCTATGGCTACACCTTC	CASSRTGGGYGYTF
TRBV15	TRBJ2-5	15	TRBD2	-	TGTGCCACGCAAACTACTAGCGGGGGGGCAGAGACCCAGTACTTC	CATQTTSGGAETQYF
TRBV18	TRBJ1-3	14	-	-	TGTGCCAGCTCACCGGGCCTTCCTAGGGGGAATATATATTTT	CASSPGLPRGNIYF
TRBV5-5	TRBJ1-2	13	TRBD1	-	TGTGCCAGCAGCGTCTCAGGGGGCTATGGCTACACCTTC	CASSVSGGYGYTF
TRBV5-1	TRBJ2-1	14	-	-	TGCGCCAGCAGCTTGAACCCCACCTACAATGAGCAGTTCTTC	CASSLNPTYNEQFF
TRBV6-6	TRBJ2-5	14	-	-	TGTGCCAGCAGTTACTCGAGGAACCAAGAGACCCAGTACTTC	CASSYSRNQETQYF
TRBV3-1/TRBV3-2	TRBJ1-5	16	TRBD1	once	TGTGCCAGCAGCCACGGACAGGGGGCCGGCAATCAGCCCCAGCATTTT	CASSHGQGAGNQPQHF
TRBV19	TRBJ1-2	13	TRBD1	-	TGTGCCAGTAGTACACAGGGGTCCTATGGCTACACCTTC	CASSTQGSYGYTF
TRBV5-1	TRBJ2-7	15	-	-	TGCGCCAGCAGGCAACGGGGGAGCTCTCTCTACGAGCAGTACTTC	CASRQRGSSLYEQYF
TRBV28	TRBJ2-7	13	-	-	TGTGCCAGCAGTTTACTAGCTTACTACGAGCAGTACTTC	CASSLLAYYEQYF
TRBV19	TRBJ1-4	13	-	-	TGTGCCAGTAGTATCAGGGGTAATGAAAAACTGTTTTTT	CASSIRGNEKLFF
TRBV6-5	TRBJ2-1	15	TRBD1	-	TGTGCCAGCAGTTACCTGACAGGGGCCGGGGATGAGCAGTTCTTC	CASSYLTGAGDEQFF
TRBV11-2	TRBJ2-5	11	-	-	TGTGCCAGCAGCTCTCGAGAGACCCAGTACTTC	CASSSRETQYF
TRBV3-1/TRBV3-2	TRBJ2-2	12	-	-	TGTGCCAGCAGCCGCTCCCCCGGGGAGCTGTTTTTT	CASSRSPGELFF
TRBV5-1	TRBJ2-7	14	-	once	TGCGCCAGCAGCGCCGGACACTTGCCCTACGAGCAGTACTTC	CASSAGHLPYEQYF
TRBV6-5	TRBJ1-1	15	-	-	TGTGCCAGCAGTTACTCGAGGCAGGTGAGCACTGAAGCTTTCTTT	CASSYSRQVSTEAFF
TRBV7-2	TRBJ2-1	14	TRBD1	-	TGTGCCAGCAGCCGGACAGGATTCTACAATGAGCAGTTCTTC	CASSRTGFYNEQFF
TRBV24-1	TRBJ1-4	15	-	-	TGTGCCACCAGTGATCCGACAGGAGGGGGAGAAAAACTGTTTTTT	CATSDPTGGGEKLFF
TRBV5-6	TRBJ2-3	12	-	-	TGTGCCAGCAGACCGAAGAAGGGAACGCAGTATTTT	CASRPKKGTQYF
TRBV6-5	TRBJ1-1	15	-	-	TGTGCCAGCAGTTACTCGATAACACAGAACACTGAAGCTTTCTTT	CASSYSITQNTEAFF
TRBV28	TRBJ2-7	13	-	-	TGTGCCAGCAGTTTAACAGCTCCCTACGAGCAGTACTTC	CASSLTAPYEQYF
TRBV6-5	TRBJ2-4	15	TRBD2	-	TGTGCCAGCAGCTTAGCGGGGGGGCCAAAAAACATTCAGTACTTC	CASSLAGGPKNIQYF
TRBV11-2	TRBJ2-1	15	TRBD2	-	TGTGCCACCCTTCTTGGAGCGGGGGGATACAATGAGCAGTTCTTC	CATLLGAGGYNEQFF
TRBV27	TRBJ2-2	12	-	-	TGTGCCAGCAGTCATCAAACCGGGGAGCTGTTTTTT	CASSHQTGELFF
TRBV18	TRBJ2-1	11	-	once	TGTGCCAGCTCACCAGGCTACGAGCAGTTCTTC	CASSPGYEQFF
TRBV9	TRBJ1-5	14	-	-	TGTGCCAGCAGCGTAGGAGGGATTGGTCAGCCCCAGCATTTT	CASSVGGIGQPQHF
TRBV5-1	TRBJ1-3	14	-	-	TGCGCCAGCATGTCTCCAGAGTCTGGAAACACCATATATTTT	CASMSPESGNTIYF
TRBV5-4	TRBJ2-7	14	-	-	TGTGCCAGCAGCCCGAAGGGACAAATCTACGAGCAGTACTTC	CASSPKGQIYEQYF
TRBV10-3	TRBJ1-2	16	-	-	TGTGCCATCAGCGCCGGGACATCCCATGGACGTAATGGCTACACCTTC	CAISAGTSHGRNGYTF
TRBV18	TRBJ1-5	16	-	once	TGTGCCAGCTCTTCTTGGAGGAAGGGTAACGATCAGCCCCAGCATTTT	CASSSWRKGNDQPQHF
TRBV6-5	TRBJ1-1	13	-	once	TGTGCCAGCAGTTACGGAGGAGGCACTGAAGCTTTCTTT	CASSYGGGTEAFF
TRBV5-4	TRBJ1-1	14	TRBD1	-	TGTGCCAGCAGCTTGATGCAGGGGGCTACTGAAGCTTTCTTT	CASSLMQGATEAFF
TRBV30	TRBJ1-1	13	-	-	TGTGCCTGGAGTCCAAACATGGGGACTGAAGCTTTCTTT	CAWSPNMGTEAFF
TRBV27	TRBJ2-6	15	-	-	TGTGCCAGCAGTTTAGGTTCTGGGGGGGCCAACGTCCTGACTTTC	CASSLGSGGANVLTF
TRBV5-4	TRBJ2-5	15	TRBD2	-	TGTGCCAGCAGCTTGGATGGTAGCGGGGGGGAGACCCAGTACTTC	CASSLDGSGGETQYF
TRBV27	TRBJ1-2	16	TRBD1	once	TGTGCCAGCAGTCAATGGGGGACAGGGACAGATTATGGCTACACCTTC	CASSQWGTGTDYGYTF
TRBV28	TRBJ1-5	16	TRBD1	-	TGTGCCAGCAGCCGTCGGACAGGCCGGAGCAATCAGCCCCAGCATTTT	CASSRRTGRSNQPQHF
TRBV11-2	TRBJ1-1	14	-	-	TGTGCCAGCAGCCCGACACTATCGAACACTGAAGCTTTCTTT	CASSPTLSNTEAFF
TRBV5-1	TRBJ2-5	14	-	-	TGCGCCAGCAGGAGTTACAGGGCCCAAGAGACCCAGTACTTC	CASRSYRAQETQYF
TRBV5-1	TRBJ2-7	16	TRBD1	once	TGCGCCAGCAGCTTGCTACCGGGACAGGGGGCCGGCGAGCAGTACTTC	CASSLLPGQGAGEQYF
TRBV6-5	TRBJ1-2	13	-	-	TGTGCCAGCAGCCTCCGGCCCCAAGGGGGCTACACCTTC	CASSLRPQGGYTF
TRBV28	TRBJ1-3	15	-	-	TGTGCCAGCAGTTTAGTGGCAAGCTCTGGAAACACCATATATTTT	CASSLVASSGNTIYF
TRBV7-9	TRBJ1-6	15	TRBD1	-	TGTGCCAGCAGTTATAGACAGGGGCGTAATTCACCCCTCCACTTT	CASSYRQGRNSPLHF
TRBV6-1	TRBJ2-7	15	TRBD1	-	TGTGCCAGCAGTGAAGGGGACAGCCGTTCCTACGAGCAGTACTTC	CASSEGDSRSYEQYF
TRBV5-1	TRBJ1-2	14	-	-	TGCGCCAGCAGCTTGGACCGGGGAAACTATGGCTACACCTTC	CASSLDRGNYGYTF
TRBV6-5	TRBJ2-3	15	-	-	TGTGCCAGCAGCCGACTAGACTGGCGCGCAGATACGCAGTATTTT	CASSRLDWRADTQYF
TRBV21-1	TRBJ1-1	14	-	-	TGTGCCAGCAGCAAAGTGGACATGAACACTGAAGCTTTCTTT	CASSKVDMNTEAFF
TRBV3-1/TRBV3-2	TRBJ1-1	12	-	-	TGTGCCAGCAGCCAGGACGGATCAGAAGCTTTCTTT	CASSQDGSEAFF
TRBV28	TRBJ1-4	13	-	once	TGTGCCAGCAGTTATAGACAGAGTGAAAAACTGTTTTTT	CASSYRQSEKLFF
TRBV6-5	TRBJ1-2	14	-	-	TGTGCCAGCAGTCCGGGGTCAGCTAACTATGGCTACACCTTC	CASSPGSANYGYTF
TRBV5-1	TRBJ1-3	17	TRBD1	-	TGCGCCAGCAGCCCACTGACAGGGGGTAACTCTGGAAACACCATATATTTT	CASSPLTGGNSGNTIYF
TRBV30	TRBJ1-1	11	-	-	TGTGCCGCGGGAGGCGACACTGAAGCTTTCTTT	CAAGGDTEAFF
TRBV5-1	TRBJ2-1	13	-	-	TGCGCCAGCAGCTTGGTGTGGGGAGGTGAGCAGTTCTTC	CASSLVWGGEQFF
TRBV5-4	TRBJ1-1	15	-	-	TGTGCCAGCAGCTTGGCCGGCGGAGGCCGCACTGAAGCTTTCTTT	CASSLAGGGRTEAFF